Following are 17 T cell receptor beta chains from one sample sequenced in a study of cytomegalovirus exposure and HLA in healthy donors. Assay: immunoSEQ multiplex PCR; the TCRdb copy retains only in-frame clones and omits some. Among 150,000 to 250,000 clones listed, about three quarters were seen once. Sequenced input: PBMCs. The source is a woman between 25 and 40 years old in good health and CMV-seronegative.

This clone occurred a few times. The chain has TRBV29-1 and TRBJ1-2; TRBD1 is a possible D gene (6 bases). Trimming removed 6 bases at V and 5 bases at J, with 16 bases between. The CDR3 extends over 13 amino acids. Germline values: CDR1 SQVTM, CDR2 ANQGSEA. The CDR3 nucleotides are TGCAGCGTCCAGGACAGCACCCTATATGGCTACACCTTC. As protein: CSVQDSTLYGYTF.

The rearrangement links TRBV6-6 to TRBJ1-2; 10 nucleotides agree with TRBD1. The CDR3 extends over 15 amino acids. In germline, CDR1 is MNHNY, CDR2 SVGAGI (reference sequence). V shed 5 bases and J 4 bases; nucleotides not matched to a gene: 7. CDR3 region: CASSKSGTGVYGYTF. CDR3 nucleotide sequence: TGTGCCAGCAGTAAGAGCGGGACAGGGGTCTATGGCTACACCTTC.

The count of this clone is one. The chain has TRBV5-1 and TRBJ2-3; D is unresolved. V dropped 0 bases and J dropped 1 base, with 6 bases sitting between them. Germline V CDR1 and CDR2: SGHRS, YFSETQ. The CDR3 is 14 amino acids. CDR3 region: CASSLDAGTDTQYF. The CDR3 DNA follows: TGCGCCAGCAGCTTGGATGCGGGCACAGATACGCAGTATTTT.

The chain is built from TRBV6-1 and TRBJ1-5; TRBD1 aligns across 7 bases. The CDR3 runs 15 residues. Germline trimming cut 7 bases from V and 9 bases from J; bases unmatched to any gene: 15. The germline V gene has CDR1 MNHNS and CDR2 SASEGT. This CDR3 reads CASKPRDRTPWPQHF. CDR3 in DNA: TGTGCCAGCAAACCCAGGGACAGAACACCGTGGCCCCAGCATTTT.

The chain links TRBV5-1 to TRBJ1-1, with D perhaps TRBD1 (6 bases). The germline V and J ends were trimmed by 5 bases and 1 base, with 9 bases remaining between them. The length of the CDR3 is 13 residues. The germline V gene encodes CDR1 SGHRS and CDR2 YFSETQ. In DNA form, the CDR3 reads TGCGCCAGCAGAAAGGGACAGAACACTGAAGCTTTCTTT. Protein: CASRKGQNTEAFF.

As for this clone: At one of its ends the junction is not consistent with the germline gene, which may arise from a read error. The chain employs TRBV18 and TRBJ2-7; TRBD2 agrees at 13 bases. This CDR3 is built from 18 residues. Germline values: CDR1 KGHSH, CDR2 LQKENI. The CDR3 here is CASSLRTSGSLEGYAQYF. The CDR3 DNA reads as TGTGCCAGCTCACTGCGGACTAGCGGGAGCCTAGAGGGATACGCGCAGTACTTC. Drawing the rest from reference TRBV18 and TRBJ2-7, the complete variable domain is NAGVMQNPRHLVRRRGQEARLRCSPMKGHSHVYWYRQLPEEGLKFMVYLQKENIIDESGMPKERFSAEFPKEGPSILRIQQVVRGDSAAYFCASSLRTSGSLEGYAQYFGPGTRLTVT.

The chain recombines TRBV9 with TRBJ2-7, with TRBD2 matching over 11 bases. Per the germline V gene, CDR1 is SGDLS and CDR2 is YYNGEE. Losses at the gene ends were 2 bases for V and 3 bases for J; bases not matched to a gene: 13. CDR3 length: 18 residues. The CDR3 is CASSVFPSGGRPGYEQYF. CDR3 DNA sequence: TGTGCCAGCAGCGTCTTTCCTAGCGGGGGGAGGCCCGGCTACGAGCAGTACTTC. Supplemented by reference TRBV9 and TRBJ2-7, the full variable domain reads DSGVTQTPKHLITATGQRVTLRCSPRSGDLSVYWYQQSLDQGLQFLIQYYNGEERAKGNILERFSAQQFPDLHSELNLSSLELGDSALYFCASSVFPSGGRPGYEQYFGPGTRLTVT.

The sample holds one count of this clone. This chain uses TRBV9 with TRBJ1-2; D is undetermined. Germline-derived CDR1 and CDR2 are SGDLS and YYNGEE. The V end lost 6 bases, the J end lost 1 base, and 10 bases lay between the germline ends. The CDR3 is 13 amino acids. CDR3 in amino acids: CASTRENNYGYTF. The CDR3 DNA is TGTGCCAGCACCCGGGAGAATAACTATGGCTACACCTTC.

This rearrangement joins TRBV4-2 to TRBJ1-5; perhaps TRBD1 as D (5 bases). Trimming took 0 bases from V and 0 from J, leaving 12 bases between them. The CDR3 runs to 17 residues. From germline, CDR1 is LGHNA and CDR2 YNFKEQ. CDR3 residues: CASSQDGASYSNQPQHF. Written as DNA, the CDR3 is TGTGCCAGCAGCCAAGATGGGGCAAGCTATAGCAATCAGCCCCAGCATTTT.

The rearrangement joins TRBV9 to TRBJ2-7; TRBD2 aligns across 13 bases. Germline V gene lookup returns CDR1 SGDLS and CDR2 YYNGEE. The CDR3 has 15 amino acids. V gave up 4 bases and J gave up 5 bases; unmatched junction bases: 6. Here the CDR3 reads CASSPRLAGGDEQYF. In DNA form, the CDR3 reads TGTGCCAGCAGCCCACGACTAGCGGGGGGTGACGAGCAGTACTTC.

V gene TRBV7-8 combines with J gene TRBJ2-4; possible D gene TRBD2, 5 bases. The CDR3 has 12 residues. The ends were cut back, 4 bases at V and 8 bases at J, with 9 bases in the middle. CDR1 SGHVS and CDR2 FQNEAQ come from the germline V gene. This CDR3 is CASSWETDIQYF. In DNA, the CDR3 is TGTGCCAGCAGCTGGGAGACTGACATTCAGTACTTC.

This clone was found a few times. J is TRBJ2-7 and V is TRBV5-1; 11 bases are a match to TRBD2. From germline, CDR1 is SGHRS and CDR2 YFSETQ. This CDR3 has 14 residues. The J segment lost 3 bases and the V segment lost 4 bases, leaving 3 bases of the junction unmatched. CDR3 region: CASSVGTSGYEQYF. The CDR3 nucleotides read TGCGCCAGCAGCGTCGGGACTAGCGGCTACGAGCAGTACTTC.

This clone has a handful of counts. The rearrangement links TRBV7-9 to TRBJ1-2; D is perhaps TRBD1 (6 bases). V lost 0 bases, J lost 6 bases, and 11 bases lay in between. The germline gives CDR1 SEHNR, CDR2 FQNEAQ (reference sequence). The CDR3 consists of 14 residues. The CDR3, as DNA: TGTGCCAGCAGCTTAGCCCGAGAGGGGGATGGCTACACCTTC. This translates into CASSLAREGDGYTF.

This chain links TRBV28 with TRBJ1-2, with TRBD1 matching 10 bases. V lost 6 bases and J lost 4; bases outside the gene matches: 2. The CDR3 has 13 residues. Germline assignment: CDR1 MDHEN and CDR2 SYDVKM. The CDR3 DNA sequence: TGTGCCAGCAGGGGGGACAGGGGCTATGGCTACACCTTC. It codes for CASRGDRGYGYTF.

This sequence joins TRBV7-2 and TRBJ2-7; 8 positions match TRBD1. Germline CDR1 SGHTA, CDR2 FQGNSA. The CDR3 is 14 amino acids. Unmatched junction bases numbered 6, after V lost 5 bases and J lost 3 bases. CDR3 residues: CASSPRTGGYEQYF. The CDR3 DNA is TGTGCCAGCAGCCCAAGAACAGGGGGCTACGAGCAGTACTTC.

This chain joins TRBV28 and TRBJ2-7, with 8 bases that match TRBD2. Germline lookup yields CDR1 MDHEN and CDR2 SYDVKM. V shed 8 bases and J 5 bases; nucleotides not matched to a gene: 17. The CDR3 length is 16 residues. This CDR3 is CASPPPGGQIVHEQYF. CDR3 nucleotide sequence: TGTGCCAGCCCTCCTCCGGGGGGGCAGATTGTCCACGAGCAGTACTTC.

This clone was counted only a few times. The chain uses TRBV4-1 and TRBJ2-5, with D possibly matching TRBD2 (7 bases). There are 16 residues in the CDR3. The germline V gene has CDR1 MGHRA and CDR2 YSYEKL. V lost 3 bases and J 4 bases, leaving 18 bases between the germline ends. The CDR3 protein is CASSQSRGAGRETQYF. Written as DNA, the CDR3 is TGCGCCAGCAGCCAGAGTCGGGGGGCAGGCCGAGAGACCCAGTACTTC.